Given below is one TCR beta chain in context. No antigen is known for it. There are 14 residues in the CDR3. V was pared by 5 bases and J by 4 bases, with 7 bases of the junction left unmatched. CDR1 and CDR2 from the germline V gene are MGHDK and SYGVNS. These data are taken from a study of cytotoxic CD8 clonotypes in ibrutinib-treated CLL. Study-wide results and limits: Contraction or stability on treatment characterized the public clonotypes, which were uncommon. Whereas clonality rose at ibrutinib response, it declined toward baseline at progression.

Targeted sequencing depth ranged from 1 in 200,000 to 1 in 1 million T cells. Libraries were prepared by immunoSEQ multiplex PCR; TCRdb keeps only in-frame clonotypes and omits some of them. This table holds some 92,000 clones, 60% to 80% found once. The source is a human donor with chronic lymphocytic leukemia. Sample: PBMCs, taken after 24 months of ibrutinib treatment. The chain has TRBV25-1 and TRBJ1-2, with 7 bases identical to TRBD1. CDR3 amino acids: CASSQTGASYGYTF. The CDR3 region has the DNA TGTGCCAGCAGTCAAACAGGGGCCTCCTATGGCTACACCTTC.